This TCR beta chain originates from a study of blood T cell repertoires in COVID-19. Seattle patients were enrolled during active infection and followed longitudinally. This CDR3 contains 14 residues. The V segment lost 8 bases and the J segment 5 bases; nucleotides outside the gene matches: 9. Germline V lookup: CDR1 MGHDK, CDR2 SYGVNS. TCRdb keeps only in-frame clones here, not all; method: immunoSEQ multiplex PCR. The sample has around 250,000 clones, 86% seen once. The specimen sequenced was peripheral blood. The sequence came from an elderly woman with COVID-19, enrolled during active disease. The rearrangement uses TRBV25-1 and TRBJ2-3; the match to TRBD1 covers 8 bases. CDR3 sequence: CASGRAGGIDTQYF. CDR3 in DNA: TGTGCCAGCGGGCGAGCAGGGGGCATAGATACGCAGTATTTT.